This T cell receptor (beta chain) was captured by sequencing in a study of vaccination and CD4 T cells after COVID-19 (dated by TCRdb to 2022 to 2024). Turning to the overall study: The convalescent cohort included six males and four females, with two Hispanic individuals, seven Caucasians, two Asians and one multiracial person. Post-COVID blood samples from convalescent patients were collected a median of around 100 days after diagnosis, with a range of about 35 to 161 days. Participants received two doses of either the Pfizer-BioNTech BNT162b2 vaccine (n=8) or the Moderna mRNA-1273 vaccine (n=2). For stimulating the cultures, overlapping spike peptide pools were used, derived from SARS-CoV-2 as well as from the common cold coronaviruses HCoV-NL63, HCoV-OC43 and HCoV-229E. In around 9 COVID-19 convalescent patients and a few infection-naive healthy vaccine recipients, researchers compared the spike-specific CD4+ TCR repertoire from before mRNA vaccination with the repertoire from after. An earlier paper using these donors assessed, at the TCR clonotype level, memory CD4+ T cell crossreactivity between SARS-CoV-2 and common cold coronavirus spike proteins. Post-vaccine blood samples were obtained a median of about 70 days after the second vaccine dose, with a range of roughly 12 to 250 days. Control cultures used a CEFX viral epitope pool as positive control, an HIV-1 Nef peptide pool as negative control, or no peptide.

This specimen's treatment or condition label, per the study, means: approximately nine-day PBMC culture with coronavirus spike peptide pools or control peptides (ViraFEST assay). CD4+ T cells from unexposed donors were collected before the COVID-19 pandemic (2011-2018). The ViraFEST assay, used in the study, expanded antigen-specific T cells with peptide pools and then identified the expanded clonotypes through TCR sequencing. Some 2 million PBMCs per well were cultured in IMDM with approximately 4.9% human AB serum and approximately 10 IU/ml IL-2, plus 10 ug/ml peptide pools. Half of the culture medium was replaced with fresh IL-2-containing medium on days 3 and 7. After around 10 days of culture, CD4+ T cells were isolated by negative selection using the EasySep CD4+ T cell isolation kit. As cell numbers permitted, CD4+ T cells from unexposed donors were tested for reactivity to SARS-CoV-2 S and N and to four common cold coronavirus spike pools. Ficoll-Paque Plus gradient centrifugation was used to isolate PBMCs from whole blood, and the isolated PBMCs were then either used fresh or cryopreserved at -140C. In general, triplicate wells were set up for every culture condition. The leukapheresis product used for the unexposed donors was purchased from a commercial source.

Via the germline V gene (reference sequence), CDR1 is MNHEY and CDR2 SMNVEV. The junction shows trimming of 5 bases on V and 5 bases on J, plus 12 bases between the germline ends. CDR3 length: 13 amino acids, cysteine to phenylalanine. The only DNA kept is the CDR3, 39 bases in frame from the first base. The table lists this clonotype with a few counts. There is no known antigen for this receptor. Nothing much larger sits one base from this clone, and base qualities are not available. Overall results and qualifications from the work: Although the median number of SARS-CoV-2-reactive clonotypes went up from 20 to 25 after infection to about 38 after vaccination, the increase was not significant. Relatively few convalescent patients were included in the study, and early timepoints after natural infection were not analyzed. In convalescent patients, nearly all vaccine-specific clones (304 of 307) were found to be mono-reactive for SARS-CoV-2 spike rather than cross-reactive with common cold coronaviruses. In convalescent patients, a median approximately 90% of post-vaccine SARS-CoV-2-reactive clones were detected only after vaccination, suggesting vaccine-specific priming.

Library creation used PCR. DNA from cultured CD4+ T cells was subjected to TCR sequencing with the Oncomine TCR Beta short-read assay at the Johns Hopkins FTIC core. Genomic DNA was extracted from the cultured CD4+ T cells with the QIAamp micro DNA kit. Oncomine TCR Beta libraries from cultured CD4+ T cells were pooled using unique dual indexes and sequenced on an Illumina iSeq 100. Regarding the original processing steps: Non-productive sequences were removed, and CDR3s that did not start with C, did not end with F or W, or were shorter than 7 amino acids were discarded. The MANAFEST web application identified antigen-specific clonotypes by comparing peptide-stimulated wells against reference wells and other culture wells. An FDR below 0.05, an odds ratio above 5, and a productive frequency above 0.1% in at least two of three replicate wells were required for clones to be considered positive. Clonotypes that were significantly expanded in both SARS-CoV-2 spike wells and at least one common cold coronavirus spike condition were defined as cross-reactive. Using R version 3.6.1, CDR3 homology was evaluated through Levenshtein distances (stringdist) along with unrooted phylogenetic trees (ape). TCRdb redid the processing of the public reads, applying fastp at Q25 and MiXCR, and retained in-frame beta chains. Rows with a matching CDR3 protein are joined into one entry that keeps the most common DNA and genes. V and J calls and clone size were set by TCRdb, not the authors. The table for this sample lists about 6,100 distinct CDR3 sequences; roughly 44% of them were counted only once. In total, the top ten clones hold roughly two fifths of the sample.

This clonotype was sampled from a human donor in good health. Sequencing was done on a sample of CD4+ T cells from blood, cultured in vitro. The chain is assembled from TRBV27 and TRBJ1-1; 5 matching bases give a weak D call of TRBD1. CDR3 region: CASSPGRGTEAFF. The DNA reads as follows: TGTGCCAGCAGTCCGGGGAGGGGTACTGAAGCTTTCTTT.